The rows below give T cell receptor beta chains drawn from one sample of a study of CD8+ T cells in alopecia areata. Assay: immunoSEQ multiplex PCR; the TCRdb copy retains only in-frame clones and omits some. The table includes 110,000 to 150,000 clones, around 50% detected once. The sequencing here drew on CD8+ T cells sorted from blood, taken at week 4, from a patient treated with tofacitinib. The receptors were gathered from a human donor with alopecia areata. CDR3s include the opening cysteine and the closing phenylalanine or tryptophan. The D gene is left open where the match is weak. Rows may omit the clone size; those that give it use once, few, many or a size class.

D: NA; length: 9; size: once; V: TRBV20-1; J: TRBJ1-2; DNA: TGCAGTGCTCCGGAAGGCTACACCTTC; CDR3: CSAPEGYTF
D: NA; length: 11; size: NA; V: TRBV9; J: TRBJ1-2; DNA: TGTGCCAGCAGCTCGGAAGGGGGCTACACCTTC; CDR3: CASSSEGGYTF
D: TRBD1; length: 14; size: NA; V: TRBV15; J: TRBJ1-5; DNA: TGTGCCACCTCCACCGACAGGGATTGGCAGCCCCAGCATTTT; CDR3: CATSTDRDWQPQHF
D: NA; length: 15; size: NA; V: TRBV6-5; J: TRBJ2-5; DNA: TGTGCCAGCAGCGGAAACGCGGGACCCCAAGAGACCCAGTACTTC; CDR3: CASSGNAGPQETQYF
D: TRBD1; length: 15; size: many; V: TRBV7-3; J: TRBJ1-4; DNA: TGTGCCAGCAGTCACGGGACAGGGAAAAATGAAAAACTGTTTTTT; CDR3: CASSHGTGKNEKLFF
D: NA; length: 13; size: NA; V: TRBV2; J: TRBJ1-1; DNA: TGTGCCAGCAGTGAAGACCCGAACACTGAAGCTTTCTTT; CDR3: CASSEDPNTEAFF
D: NA; length: 15; size: NA; V: TRBV6-5; J: TRBJ2-1; DNA: TGTGCCAGCAGCCCAGACGGAAGCTCCTACAATGAGCAGTTCTTC; CDR3: CASSPDGSSYNEQFF
D: NA; length: 13; size: NA; V: TRBV2; J: TRBJ2-5; DNA: TGTGCCAGCATCGGAGGTTCTATAGAGACCCAGTACTTC; CDR3: CASIGGSIETQYF
D: NA; length: 14; size: few; V: TRBV5-1; J: TRBJ2-7; DNA: TGCGCCAGCAGCTTGGCGAGAGGGTCCTACGAGCAGTACTTC; CDR3: CASSLARGSYEQYF
D: NA; length: 14; size: NA; V: TRBV13; J: TRBJ1-5; DNA: TGTGCCAGCAGCTTAGGTGGGAAGAATCAGCCCCAGCATTTT; CDR3: CASSLGGKNQPQHF
D: NA; length: 13; size: once; V: TRBV6-5; J: TRBJ1-5; DNA: TGTGCCAGCTCGTGGGGGGCGGATCAGCCCCAGCATTTT; CDR3: CASSWGADQPQHF
D: TRBD1; length: 16; size: NA; V: TRBV5-6; J: TRBJ2-5; DNA: TGTGCCAGCAGAGGTGACAGGGGGTTATACCAAGAGACCCAGTACTTC; CDR3: CASRGDRGLYQETQYF
D: NA; length: 17; size: NA; V: TRBV19; J: TRBJ1-6; DNA: TGTGCCAGTTGGACAACACGATACCCCGCCGATAATTCACCCCTCCACTTT; CDR3: CASWTTRYPADNSPLHF
D: TRBD1; length: 14; size: NA; V: TRBV29-1; J: TRBJ2-7; DNA: TGCAGCGTCCTAGACTTTGACAGGGGATACGAGCAGTACTTC; CDR3: CSVLDFDRGYEQYF
D: TRBD1; length: 14; size: few; V: TRBV6-6; J: TRBJ1-5; DNA: TGTGCCAGCAGCCACAGGGGGGGCAATCAGCCCCAGCATTTT; CDR3: CASSHRGGNQPQHF
D: NA; length: 16; size: few; V: TRBV4-2; J: TRBJ2-7; DNA: TGTGCCAGCAGCCAAGATAAGGGGACTGCGTTGAACGAGCAGTACTTC; CDR3: CASSQDKGTALNEQYF
D: NA; length: 12; size: NA; V: TRBV27; J: TRBJ2-7; DNA: TGTGCCAGCACCCGGGACGGATACGAGCAGTACTTC; CDR3: CASTRDGYEQYF